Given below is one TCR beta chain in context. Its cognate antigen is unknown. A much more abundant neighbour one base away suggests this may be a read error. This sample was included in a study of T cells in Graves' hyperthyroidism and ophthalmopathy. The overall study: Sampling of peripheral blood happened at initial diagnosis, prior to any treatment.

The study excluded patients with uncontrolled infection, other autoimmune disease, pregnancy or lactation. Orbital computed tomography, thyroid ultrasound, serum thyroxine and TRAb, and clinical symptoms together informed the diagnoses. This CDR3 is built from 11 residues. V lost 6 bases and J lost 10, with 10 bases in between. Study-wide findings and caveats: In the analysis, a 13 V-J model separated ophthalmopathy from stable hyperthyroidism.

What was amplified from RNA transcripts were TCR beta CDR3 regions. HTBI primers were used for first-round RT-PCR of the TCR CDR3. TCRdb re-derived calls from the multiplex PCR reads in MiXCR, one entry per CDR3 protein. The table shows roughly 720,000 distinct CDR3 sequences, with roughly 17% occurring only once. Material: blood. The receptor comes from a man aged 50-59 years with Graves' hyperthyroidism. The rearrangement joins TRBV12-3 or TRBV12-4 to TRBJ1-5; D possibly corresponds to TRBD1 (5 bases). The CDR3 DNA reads TGTGCCAGCAGCCTGGGACGCCCCCAGCATTTT. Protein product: CASSLGRPQHF.